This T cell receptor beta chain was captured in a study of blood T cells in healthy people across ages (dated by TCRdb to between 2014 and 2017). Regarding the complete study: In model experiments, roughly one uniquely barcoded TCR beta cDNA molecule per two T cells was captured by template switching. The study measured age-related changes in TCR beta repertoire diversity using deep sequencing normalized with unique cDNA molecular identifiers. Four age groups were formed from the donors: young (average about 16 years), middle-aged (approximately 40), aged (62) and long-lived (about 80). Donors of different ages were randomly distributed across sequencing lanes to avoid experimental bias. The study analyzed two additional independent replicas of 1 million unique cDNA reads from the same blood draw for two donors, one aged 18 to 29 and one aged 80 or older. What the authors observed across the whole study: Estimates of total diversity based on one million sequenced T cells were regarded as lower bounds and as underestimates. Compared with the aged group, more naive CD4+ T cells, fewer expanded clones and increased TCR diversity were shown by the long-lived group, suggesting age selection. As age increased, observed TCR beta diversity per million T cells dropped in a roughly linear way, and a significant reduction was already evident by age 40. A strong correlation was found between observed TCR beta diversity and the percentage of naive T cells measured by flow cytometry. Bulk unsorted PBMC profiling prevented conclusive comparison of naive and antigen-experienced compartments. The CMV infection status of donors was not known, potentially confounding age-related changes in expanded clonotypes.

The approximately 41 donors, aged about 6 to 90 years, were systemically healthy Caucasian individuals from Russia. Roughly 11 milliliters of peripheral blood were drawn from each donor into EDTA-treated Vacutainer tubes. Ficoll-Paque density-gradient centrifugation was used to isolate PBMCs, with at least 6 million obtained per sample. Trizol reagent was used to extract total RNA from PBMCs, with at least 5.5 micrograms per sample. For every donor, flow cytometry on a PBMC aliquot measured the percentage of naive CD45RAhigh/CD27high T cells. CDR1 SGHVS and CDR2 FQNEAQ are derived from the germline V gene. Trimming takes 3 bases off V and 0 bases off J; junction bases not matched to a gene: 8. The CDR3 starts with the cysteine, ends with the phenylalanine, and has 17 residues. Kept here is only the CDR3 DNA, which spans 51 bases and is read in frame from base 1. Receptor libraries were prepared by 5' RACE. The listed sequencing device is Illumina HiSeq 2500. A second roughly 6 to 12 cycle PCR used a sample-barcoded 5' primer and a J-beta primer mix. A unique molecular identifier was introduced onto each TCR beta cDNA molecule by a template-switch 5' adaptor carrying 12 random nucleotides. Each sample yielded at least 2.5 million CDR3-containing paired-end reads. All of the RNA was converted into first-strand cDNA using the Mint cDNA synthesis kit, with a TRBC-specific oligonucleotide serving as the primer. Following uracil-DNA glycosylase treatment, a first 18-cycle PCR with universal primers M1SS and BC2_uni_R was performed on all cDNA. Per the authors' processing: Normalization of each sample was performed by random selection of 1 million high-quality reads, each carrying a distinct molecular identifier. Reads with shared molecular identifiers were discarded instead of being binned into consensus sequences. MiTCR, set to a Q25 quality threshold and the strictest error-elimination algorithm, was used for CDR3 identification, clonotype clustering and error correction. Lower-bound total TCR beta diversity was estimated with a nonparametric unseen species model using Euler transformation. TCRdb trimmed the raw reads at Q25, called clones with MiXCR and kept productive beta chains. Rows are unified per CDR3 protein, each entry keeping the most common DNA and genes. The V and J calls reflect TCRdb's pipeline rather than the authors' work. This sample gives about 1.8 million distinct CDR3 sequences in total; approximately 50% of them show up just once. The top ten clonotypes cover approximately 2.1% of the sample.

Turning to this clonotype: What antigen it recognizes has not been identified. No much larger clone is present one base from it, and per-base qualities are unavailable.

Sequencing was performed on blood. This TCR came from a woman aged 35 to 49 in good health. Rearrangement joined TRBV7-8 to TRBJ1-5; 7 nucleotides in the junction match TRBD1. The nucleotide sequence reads TGTGCCAGCAGCTTTTCACAGGGGCCCGTTAGCAATCAGCCCCAGCATTTT. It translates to CASSFSQGPVSNQPQHF.